These 14 T cell receptor beta chains share one sample of origin, sequenced in a study of OX40 agonist ivuxolimab in advanced cancers. Generated by immunoSEQ multiplex PCR, the TCRdb table keeps only in-frame clones and is missing some. The profile shows 25,000 to 40,000 clones, about 81% of them singletons. The sequencing used CD4+ or CD8+ T cells sorted from blood, collected in a trial of the OX40 agonist ivuxolimab. These TCRs come from an adult with an advanced solid tumor such as melanoma, head and neck, liver or kidney cancer.

This chain uses TRBV28 with TRBJ2-6, with D perhaps TRBD1 or TRBD2 (5 bases each). Germline CDR1 and CDR2: MDHEN and SYDVKM. Trimming stripped 8 bases from V and 2 bases from J, with 13 bases between. The CDR3 has 15 amino acids. As DNA, the CDR3 is TGTGCCAGCGGGTCTAGGGGAGCTGGGGCCAACGTCCTGACTTTC. Amino acid sequence: CASGSRGAGANVLTF.

This chain connects TRBV25-1 to TRBJ2-1; D uncertain. Looked up from germline, CDR1 is MGHDK and CDR2 is SYGVNS. The CDR3 has 15 residues. V was trimmed by 4 bases and J by 5 bases, leaving 15 bases between them. CDR3 nucleotides: TGTGCCAGCAGTGTCCCGTCTCACGAAAACAATGAGCAGTTCTTC. The encoded protein is CASSVPSHENNEQFF. Looking up the rest from reference TRBV25-1 and TRBJ2-1 gives the full variable domain: EADIYQTPRYLVIGTGKKITLECSQTMGHDKMYWYQQDPGMELHLIHYSYGVNSTEKGDLSSESTVSRIRTEHFPLTLESARPSHTSQYLCASSVPSHENNEQFFGPGTRLTVL.

The genes are TRBV28 and TRBJ1-4; 7 bases are a match to TRBD1. The V gene's germline CDR1 is MDHEN and CDR2 SYDVKM. The CDR3 extends over 15 amino acids. With V trimmed by 6 bases and J by 8 bases, 12 bases remained unmatched. CDR3 bases: TGTGCCAGCAGGAACAAACAGGGGTTGTGGGAAAAACTGTTTTTT. Translation gives CASRNKQGLWEKLFF.

This clone was seen only a few times. This rearrangement joins TRBV28 to TRBJ2-4; D is unclear. In germline, CDR1 is MDHEN, CDR2 SYDVKM. Trimming removed 2 bases from V and 0 bases from J, with 11 bases in between. CDR3 length: 16 amino acids. Here the CDR3 reads CASSLSYGLAKNIQYF. Here the CDR3 DNA reads TGTGCCAGCAGTTTAAGTTATGGGTTAGCCAAAAACATTCAGTACTTC.

This chain uses TRBV5-4 with TRBJ1-2, with TRBD1 as a possible D gene (6 bases). Looked up from germline, CDR1 is SGHNT and CDR2 is YYREEE (reference sequence). The length of the CDR3 is 16 residues. Trimming removed 4 bases at V and 5 bases at J, with 21 bases between. The CDR3 sequence: CASSPGGSSAVYGYTF. CDR3 nucleotides: TGTGCCAGCAGCCCGGGGGGCTCTTCCGCCGTATATGGCTACACCTTC.

The V call is TRBV5-4, the J call TRBJ2-3; no reliable D call. Germline V gene lookup returns CDR1 SGHNT and CDR2 YYREEE (reference sequence). V was shortened by 3 bases and J by 6 bases, with 11 bases between the two germline ends. The CDR3 is 13 residues long. The CDR3 region has the DNA TGTGCCAGCAGCTCCCCCCTGTCGGATACGCAGTATTTT. Amino acids: CASSSPLSDTQYF.

V gene TRBV4-3 combines with J gene TRBJ2-1; D is perhaps TRBD1 (6 bases). The length of the CDR3 is 17 residues. Trimming removed 4 bases at V and 7 bases at J, with 23 bases between. Germline loops: CDR1 LGHNA, CDR2 YSLEER. CDR3 in DNA: TGCGCCAGCAGCCGAGACGTCGGAACAGGGATGGCAAATGAGCAGTTCTTC. Translation: CASSRDVGTGMANEQFF.

This clone was detected only a few times. The J gene is TRBJ2-3, the V gene TRBV21-1; the tabulated D call, TRBD1, remains unverified against the DNA. TRBV21-1 is noted as a pseudogene. The CDR3 consists of 14 residues. CDR3 nucleotide sequence: TGTGCCAGCAGCAAAGGGGACAATTCCCTGGGCCAGTATTTT. Translating gives CASSKGDNSLGQYF.

The chain carries TRBV28 and TRBJ1-4; a weak D match, TRBD1 (6 bases). This CDR3 spans 14 amino acids. The V end was cut by 4 bases, the J end by 0 bases, with 6 bases between. Germline V gives CDR1 MDHEN, CDR2 SYDVKM. The CDR3 protein is CASSYRATNEKLFF. Here the CDR3 DNA reads TGTGCCAGCAGTTACAGGGCAACTAATGAAAAACTGTTTTTT.

The chain combines TRBV7-8 with TRBJ2-5, with a weak D call TRBD2 (5 bases). Trimming stripped 1 base from V and 0 bases from J, with 12 bases between. The CDR3 loop spans 16 amino acids. Germline V gene lookup returns CDR1 SGHVS and CDR2 FQNEAQ. CDR3 residues: CASSLVGGSYQETQYF. The CDR3 coding sequence is TGTGCCAGCAGCTTAGTAGGTGGGAGCTACCAAGAGACCCAGTACTTC.

This clone came up once. The J gene is TRBJ2-5, the V gene TRBV7-9; perhaps TRBD1 as D (6 bases). This CDR3 comprises 15 residues. Trimming left V 5 bases short and J 5 bases short, with 18 bases between. The germline V gene has CDR1 SEHNR and CDR2 FQNEAQ (reference sequence). CDR3 DNA sequence: TGTGCCAGCAGCCCTCTAGACAGGCTGTGGGAGACCCAGTACTTC. Its translation is CASSPLDRLWETQYF.

This chain joins TRBV19 and TRBJ1-5; D remains ambiguous. From germline, CDR1 is LNHDA and CDR2 SQIVND (reference sequence). The CDR3 spans 16 residues. Trimming took off 7 bases at V and 4 bases at J, with 20 bases between the two ends. The DNA for the CDR3 is TGTGCCAGTAACCCAGCGGACTTAATTCGAAATCAGCCCCAGCATTTT. This gives the protein CASNPADLIRNQPQHF.

The chain couples TRBV19 to TRBJ1-1, with D unclear. V lost 8 bases and J 1 base, leaving 14 bases between the germline ends. This CDR3 has 14 amino acids. Germline lookup yields CDR1 LNHDA and CDR2 SQIVND (reference sequence). The DNA of the CDR3 is TGTGCCAGTGGGAAGGGCGGGAGGAACACTGAAGCTTTCTTT. Its protein product is CASGKGGRNTEAFF. The full variable domain, with the rest looked up from reference TRBV19 and TRBJ1-1, is DGGITQSPKYLFRKEGQNVTLSCEQNLNHDAMYWYRQDPGQGLRLIYYSQIVNDFQKGDIAEGYSVSREKKESFPLTVTSAQKNPTAFYLCASGKGGRNTEAFFGQGTRLTVV.

The rearrangement links TRBV4-3 to TRBJ1-2, with D unresolved. This CDR3 has 11 residues. Per the germline V gene, CDR1 is LGHNA and CDR2 is YSLEER. V shed 6 bases and J shed 8 bases, with 10 bases lying between them. Here the CDR3 reads CASRWSGGYTF. The CDR3 nucleotides are TGCGCCAGCAGATGGTCGGGCGGCTACACCTTC.